Listed below are T cell receptor beta chains from one sample, sequenced in a study of T cell changes during pregnancy in multiple sclerosis. Assay: immunoSEQ multiplex PCR; the TCRdb copy retains only in-frame clones and omits some. The table lists around 120,000 clones, about 89% of them singletons. The sequencing used peripheral blood, collected after pregnancy. These receptors all come from a female donor with multiple sclerosis, enrolled in a pregnancy study. CDR3s leave out the opening cysteine and the closing phenylalanine or tryptophan.

V gene	J gene	CDR3 protein
TRBV21-1	TRBJ2-1	ASSVRQQSSYNEQF
TRBV5-1	TRBJ1-6	ASSLAGGRGSYNSPLH
TRBV9	TRBJ2-3	ASNRLAGATDTQY
TRBV19	TRBJ2-2	ASVAGGPPGELF
TRBV15	TRBJ2-3	ATSPTSGGFLLPTSTDTQY
TRBV4-1	TRBJ1-2	ASSQGQGAYNYGYT
TRBV5-1	TRBJ2-1	ASSLGTGFYNEQF
TRBV4-1	TRBJ1-3	ASSQISGQGINTIY
TRBV7-9	TRBJ2-6	ASTTFSGANVLT
TRBV14	TRBJ1-2	ASSQEFGRVNGYT
TRBV30	TRBJ1-1	AWSPILITEAF
TRBV5-1	TRBJ2-3	ASSLEAGRSGLSTDTQY
TRBV5-1	TRBJ2-3	ASKGTRITDTQY
TRBV5-6	TRBJ2-7	ASSWGTPYEQY
TRBV15	TRBJ2-7	ATSSRGATYEQY
TRBV5-4	TRBJ1-1	ASTVDRVVLDTEAF
TRBV11-2	TRBJ2-1	ASSLIGDEQF
TRBV15	TRBJ1-4	ATSRTLLGRANEKLF
TRBV19	TRBJ1-6	ASKAGSSYNSPLH
TRBV19	TRBJ2-1	ASKGRTGGVSDNEQF
TRBV30	TRBJ2-5	AWKTLAGGPRLETQY
TRBV21-1	TRBJ1-1	ASSNFYSGQGAAF
TRBV28	TRBJ1-5	ASALGPSNQPQH
TRBV4-1	TRBJ1-6	ASSQENQDRADSPLH